The clone carrying this TCR beta chain was seen repeatedly, ten times or more. Its antigen is undetermined. This record comes from a study of T cells in Graves' hyperthyroidism and ophthalmopathy. Study overall: At the time of initial diagnosis and before any treatment, peripheral blood was collected.

The study included ophthalmopathy patients with Clinical Activity Score at least 3, NOSPECS grade at least 4 and duration under 3 months. The diagnoses drew upon clinical symptoms, serum thyroxine and TRAb, thyroid ultrasound and orbital computed tomography. Trimming cost V 2 bases and J 0 bases, with 10 bases left between them. The CDR3 loop spans 16 amino acids. Germline V gene sequence: CDR1 MDHEN, CDR2 SYDVKM. Amplification of TCR beta CDR3 regions used RNA as the template. The TCR CDR3 first-round RT-PCR relied on the HTBI primer set. TCRdb independently ran MiXCR on the multiplex PCR reads; one entry per CDR3 protein. Of approximately 690,000 distinct CDR3 sequences listed, roughly 15% were seen once; the top ten hold approximately 12%. Study-wide results and limits: The model predicted ophthalmopathy a median around seven months before onset.

This TCR derives from a woman aged 45-60 years with Graves' ophthalmopathy. V and J are TRBV28 and TRBJ1-4, with TRBD1 as a possible D gene (5 bases). Sequenced sample: blood. The DNA for the CDR3 is TGTGCCAGCAGTTTAATCCCCAGGGCAACTAATGAAAAACTGTTTTTT. This sequence encodes CASSLIPRATNEKLFF.